The TCR beta chain under discussion was sequenced for a study of T cell changes during pregnancy in multiple sclerosis. TCRdb keeps only in-frame clones here, not all; method: immunoSEQ multiplex PCR. The profile shows under 55,000 clones, about 87% of them singletons. This CDR3 contains 15 residues. From germline, CDR1 is SGHVS and CDR2 FQNEAQ. The junction had 8 bases not matched to a gene; V was cut back by 5 bases and J by 6 bases. Comment on this clone: Other DNA sequences of this sample code for an identical CDR3.

This TCR was sampled from a female donor with multiple sclerosis, enrolled in a pregnancy study. The J gene is TRBJ2-1, the V gene TRBV7-8; 9 bases line up with TRBD1. The specimen was peripheral blood, collected in the first trimester of pregnancy. CDR3 DNA: TGTGCCAGCAGCCACGGGACAGGGCGTTTCAATGAGCAGTTCTTC. As protein: CASSHGTGRFNEQFF.